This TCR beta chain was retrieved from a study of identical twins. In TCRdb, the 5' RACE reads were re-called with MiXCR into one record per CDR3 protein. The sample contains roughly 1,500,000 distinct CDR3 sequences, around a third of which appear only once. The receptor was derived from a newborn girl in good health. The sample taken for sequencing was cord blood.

The CDR3 bases are TGCAGTGCTCCCCTACTAGCGGGAGCCTACAATGAGCAGTTCTTC. Translation: CSAPLLAGAYNEQFF. The chain combines TRBV20-1 with TRBJ2-1, with 11 bases identical to TRBD2. Germline loops: CDR1 DFQATT, CDR2 SNEGSKA (reference sequence). Trimming cost V 5 bases and J 2 bases; bases outside gene matches: 5. The CDR3 sequence is 15 residues long.